These 6 T cell receptor beta chains were sequenced from one sample in a study of blood T cell repertoires in COVID-19. The protocol was immunoSEQ multiplex PCR, while the TCRdb copy is restricted to in-frame clones and leaves out a portion. The sample holds 150,000 to 180,000 clones, about 85% seen once. Sequencing used peripheral blood. The receptors were gathered from a woman in her 70s with acute or convalescent COVID-19.

V is TRBV7-9 and J is TRBJ1-6; unclear D gene. The CDR3 extends over 15 amino acids. V lost 3 bases and J 5 bases, leaving 11 bases between the germline ends. CDR1 and CDR2 (germline): SEHNR, FQNEAQ (reference sequence). The CDR3 reads CASSFDVGDNSPLHF. DNA of the CDR3: TGTGCCAGCAGCTTTGACGTCGGGGATAATTCACCCCTCCACTTT.

This clone occurred a few times. The chain couples TRBV5-1 to TRBJ2-2; the match to TRBD1 covers 7 bases. The J segment lost 7 bases and the V segment lost 6 bases, leaving 12 bases of the junction unmatched. The CDR3 runs to 15 residues. CDR1 is SGHRS and CDR2 is YFSETQ in the germline V gene. CDR3 nucleotides: TGCGCCAGCACCGACGGGCAGGGGGTTAACGGGGAGCTGTTTTTT. The encoded protein is CASTDGQGVNGELFF.

This chain links TRBV18 with TRBJ2-5, with TRBD2 matching over 9 bases. In germline, CDR1 is KGHSH, CDR2 LQKENI. The length of the CDR3 is 17 residues. The junction had 5 bases not matched to a gene; V was cut back by 0 bases and J by 0 bases. CDR3 sequence: CASSPPLAGWYQETQYF. CDR3 DNA sequence: TGTGCCAGCTCACCACCCCTAGCGGGGTGGTACCAAGAGACCCAGTACTTC.

The V and J genes are TRBV9 and TRBJ2-5; 14 bases line up with TRBD2. The CDR3 has 17 residues. V shed 0 bases and J 1 base; nucleotides not matched to a gene: 2. The germline V gene encodes CDR1 SGDLS and CDR2 YYNGEE. The CDR3 nucleotides read TGTGCCAGCAGCGTAGGTGGACTAGCGGGGGGCCAAGAGACCCAGTACTTC. Translated, it gives CASSVGGLAGGQETQYF. Filled out from reference TRBV9 and TRBJ2-5, the complete variable domain reads DSGVTQTPKHLITATGQRVTLRCSPRSGDLSVYWYQQSLDQGLQFLIQYYNGEERAKGNILERFSAQQFPDLHSELNLSSLELGDSALYFCASSVGGLAGGQETQYFGPGTRLLVL.

The rearrangement uses TRBV6-5 and TRBJ2-2; 7 bases fit TRBD1. Losses at the gene ends were 6 bases for V and 7 bases for J; bases not matched to a gene: 5. This CDR3 comprises 13 residues. Germline CDR1 and CDR2: MNHEY and SVGAGI. The CDR3 sequence is CASRGSGGGELFF. As DNA, the CDR3 is TGTGCCAGCAGAGGCTCAGGGGGCGGGGAGCTGTTTTTT.

Here the CDR3 reads CASSVVGSEQFF. In DNA, the CDR3 is TGTGCCAGCAGCGTAGTGGGCAGTGAGCAGTTCTTC. V gene TRBV9 combines with J gene TRBJ2-1; D gene ambiguous. V lost 0 bases to trimming and J lost 9 bases, with 7 bases between them. CDR3 length equals 12 residues. In germline, CDR1 is SGDLS, CDR2 YYNGEE.